This entry is about one TCR beta chain. One junction end disagrees with the germline gene, perhaps due to a read error. The source of the sample is a study of OX40 agonist ivuxolimab in advanced cancers. Study summary: Patient treatment consisted of intravenous ivuxolimab administration every 2 weeks at 0.01 to 10 mg/kg.

This CDR3 spans 16 amino acids. Germline V lookup: CDR1 SSHAT, CDR2 FNYEAQ (reference sequence). The protocol was immunoSEQ multiplex PCR, while the TCRdb copy is restricted to in-frame clones and leaves out a portion. The table includes 80,000 or so clones, 75% to 90% detected once. The receptor's source is an adult with an advanced solid tumor such as melanoma, head and neck, liver or kidney cancer. The J gene is TRBJ2-5, the V gene TRBV7-7; 12 bases align to TRBD2. Sequencing was performed on CD4+ or CD8+ T cells sorted from blood, taken in a trial of the OX40 agonist ivuxolimab. CDR3 coding DNA: TGTGCTAGCAGCTTAGGTCTAGCGGGGGGGCCGGAGACCCAGTACTTC. This translates into CASSLGLAGGPETQYF.